The clone carrying this TCR beta chain occurred many times. The antigen is unknown. The CDR3 has 15 residues. V gave up 7 bases and J gave up 0 bases, with 16 bases separating them. Looked up from germline, CDR1 is MDHEN and CDR2 is SYDVKM. This sample is part of a study of glioma-infiltrating T cells. TCR alpha and beta CDR3 regions were amplified from RNA using iRepertoire nested multiplex PCR. Input was 100-400 ng of tissue mRNA or PBMC total RNA. TCRdb reprocessed the multiplex PCR reads with MiXCR, giving one entry per CDR3 protein. Here the sample spans around 90,000 distinct CDR3 sequences, roughly 40% being singletons. The study, taken as a whole, reports: Above-expected tissue-blood divergence occurred in all gliomas, most in low-grade ones. Only very few CDR3 sequences appeared in both tissue and blood.

Material for sequencing was glioma tissue, nonneoplastic brain tissue, or PBMCs (not recorded which). This sequence was found in a human donor with low-grade glioma or glioblastoma, undergoing nonglioma brain surgery, or in good health (not recorded which). V usage is TRBV28 and J usage is TRBJ2-7; either TRBD1 or TRBD2 may fit D (5 bases each). CDR3 loop: CASKPPGRSSYEQYF. The DNA of the CDR3 is TGTGCCAGCAAACCTCCGGGGCGGAGCTCCTACGAGCAGTACTTC.